This T cell receptor (beta chain) was found in a study of identical twins. Worth noting for this clonotype: Its antigen is currently unknown.

The germline V gene has CDR1 MDHEN and CDR2 SYDVKM. The junction had 8 bases not matched to a gene; V was cut back by 3 bases and J by 1 base. This CDR3 is built from 16 residues. TCRdb reanalysed the 5' RACE reads using MiXCR and keeps one entry per CDR3 protein. This table has 1.5 million to 2 million distinct CDR3 sequences, roughly 35% appearing once. Study-wide findings and caveats: Abundant cord blood beta clonotypes carried fewer insertions; memory repertoires showed none. Modelling approaches yielded underestimates of out-of-frame TCR alpha sharing between monozygotic twins.

The sequencing input was cord blood. This receptor was identified in a newborn girl in good health. This chain connects TRBV28 to TRBJ2-7, with 8 nucleotides matching TRBD1. The CDR3 reads CASSLFGTGVSYEQYF. In DNA form, the CDR3 reads TGTGCCAGCAGTTTGTTCGGGACAGGCGTGTCCTACGAGCAGTACTTC.